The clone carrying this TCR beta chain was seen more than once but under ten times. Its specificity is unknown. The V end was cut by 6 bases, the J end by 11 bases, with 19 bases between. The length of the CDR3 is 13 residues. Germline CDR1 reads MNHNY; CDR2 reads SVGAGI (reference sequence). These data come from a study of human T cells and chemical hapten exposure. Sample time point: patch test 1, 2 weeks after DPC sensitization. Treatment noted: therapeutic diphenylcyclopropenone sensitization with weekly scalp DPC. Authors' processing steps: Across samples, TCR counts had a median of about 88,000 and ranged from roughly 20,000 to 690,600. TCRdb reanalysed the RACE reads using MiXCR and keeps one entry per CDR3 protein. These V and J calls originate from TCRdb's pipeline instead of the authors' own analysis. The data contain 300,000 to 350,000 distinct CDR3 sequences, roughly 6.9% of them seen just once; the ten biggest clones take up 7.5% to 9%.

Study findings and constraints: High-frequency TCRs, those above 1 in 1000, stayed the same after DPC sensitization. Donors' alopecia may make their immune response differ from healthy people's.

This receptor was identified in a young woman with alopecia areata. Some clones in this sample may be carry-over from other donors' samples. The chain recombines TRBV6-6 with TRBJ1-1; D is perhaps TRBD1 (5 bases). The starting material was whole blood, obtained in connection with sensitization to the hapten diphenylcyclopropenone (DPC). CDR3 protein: CASSRVRSGDAFF. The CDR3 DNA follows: TGTGCCAGCAGCAGGGTTAGGTCGGGGGATGCTTTCTTT.